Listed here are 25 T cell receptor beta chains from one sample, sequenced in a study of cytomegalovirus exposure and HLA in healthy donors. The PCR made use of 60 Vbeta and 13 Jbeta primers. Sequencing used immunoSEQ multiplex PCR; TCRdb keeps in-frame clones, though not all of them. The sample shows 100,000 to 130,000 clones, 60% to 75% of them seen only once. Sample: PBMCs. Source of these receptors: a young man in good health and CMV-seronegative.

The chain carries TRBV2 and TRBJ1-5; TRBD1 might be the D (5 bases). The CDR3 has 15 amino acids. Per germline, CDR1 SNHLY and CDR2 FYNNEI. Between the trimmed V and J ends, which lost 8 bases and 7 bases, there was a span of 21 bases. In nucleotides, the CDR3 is TGTGCCAGCTGGGGGGGAGAAGGCCTTCACCAGCCCCAGCATTTT. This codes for CASWGGEGLHQPQHF.

Here the CDR3 reads CASSLAAFTDTQYF. The CDR3 nucleotides are TGTGCCAGCAGTTTAGCAGCATTCACAGATACGCAGTATTTT. The chain joins TRBV2 to TRBJ2-3; D remains ambiguous. Trimming left V 5 bases short and J 2 bases short, with 11 bases between. Germline V gene sequence: CDR1 SNHLY, CDR2 FYNNEI. This CDR3 has 14 amino acids.

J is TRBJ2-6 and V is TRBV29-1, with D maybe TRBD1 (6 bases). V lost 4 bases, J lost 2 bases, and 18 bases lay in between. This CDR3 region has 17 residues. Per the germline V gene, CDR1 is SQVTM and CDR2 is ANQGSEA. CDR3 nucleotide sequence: TGCAGCGTTGCCCGAGGGGGAATTCGGACTGGGGCCAACGTCCTGACTTTC. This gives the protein CSVARGGIRTGANVLTF.

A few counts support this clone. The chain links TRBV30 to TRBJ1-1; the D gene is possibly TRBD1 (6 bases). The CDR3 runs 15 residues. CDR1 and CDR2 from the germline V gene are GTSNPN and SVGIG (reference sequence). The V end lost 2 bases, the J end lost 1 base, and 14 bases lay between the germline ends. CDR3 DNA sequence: TGTGCCTGGAGTCTCGGGACAACAGCGAACACTGAAGCTTTCTTT. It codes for CAWSLGTTANTEAFF.

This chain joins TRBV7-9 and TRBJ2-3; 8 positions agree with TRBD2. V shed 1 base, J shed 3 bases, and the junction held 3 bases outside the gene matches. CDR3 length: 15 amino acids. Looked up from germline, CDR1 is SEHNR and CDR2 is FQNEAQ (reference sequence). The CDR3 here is CASSLGKRETDTQYF. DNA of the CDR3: TGTGCCAGCAGCTTAGGAAAGCGGGAGACAGATACGCAGTATTTT.

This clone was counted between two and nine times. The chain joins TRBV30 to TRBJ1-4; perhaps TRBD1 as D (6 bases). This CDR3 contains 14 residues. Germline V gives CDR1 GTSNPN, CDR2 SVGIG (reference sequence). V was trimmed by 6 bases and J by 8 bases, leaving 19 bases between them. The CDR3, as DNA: TGTGCCTGTGCTTGGGGGCCGGTGAGGGAAAAACTGTTTTTT. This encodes CACAWGPVREKLFF.

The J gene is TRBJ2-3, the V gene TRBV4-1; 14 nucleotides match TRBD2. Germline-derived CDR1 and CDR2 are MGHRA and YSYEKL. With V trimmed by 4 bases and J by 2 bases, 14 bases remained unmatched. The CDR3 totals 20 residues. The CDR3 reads CASSLRMSTSGGGPTDTQYF. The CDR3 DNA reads TGCGCCAGCAGCCTCCGAATGTCGACTAGCGGGGGGGGACCCACAGATACGCAGTATTTT.

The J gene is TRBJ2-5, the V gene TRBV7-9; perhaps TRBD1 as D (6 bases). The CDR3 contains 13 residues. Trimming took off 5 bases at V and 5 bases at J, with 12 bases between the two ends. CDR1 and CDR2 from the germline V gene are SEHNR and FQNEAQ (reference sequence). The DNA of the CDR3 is TGTGCCAGCAGCCGCAGCCAGGGGGAGACCCAGTACTTC. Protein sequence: CASSRSQGETQYF.

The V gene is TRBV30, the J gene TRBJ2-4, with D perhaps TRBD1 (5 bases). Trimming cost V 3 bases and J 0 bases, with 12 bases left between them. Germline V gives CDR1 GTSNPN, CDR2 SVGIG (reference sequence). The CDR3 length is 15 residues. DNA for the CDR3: TGTGCCTGGAGGGGGCGAGCTTTAGCCAAAAACATTCAGTACTTC. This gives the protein CAWRGRALAKNIQYF.

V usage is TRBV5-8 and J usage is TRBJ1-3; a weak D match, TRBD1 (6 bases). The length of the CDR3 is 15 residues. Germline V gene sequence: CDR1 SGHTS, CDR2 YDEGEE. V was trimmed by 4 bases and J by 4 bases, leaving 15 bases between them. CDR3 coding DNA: TGTGCCAGCAGCGTCGGGACAACAAGGGGAAACACCATATATTTT. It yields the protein CASSVGTTRGNTIYF.

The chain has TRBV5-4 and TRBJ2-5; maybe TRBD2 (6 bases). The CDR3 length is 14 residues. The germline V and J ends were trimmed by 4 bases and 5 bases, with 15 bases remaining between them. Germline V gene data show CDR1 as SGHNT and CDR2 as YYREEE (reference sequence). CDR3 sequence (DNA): TGTGCCAGCAGCCTAAAGGACTATAAGGAGACCCAGTACTTC. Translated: CASSLKDYKETQYF.

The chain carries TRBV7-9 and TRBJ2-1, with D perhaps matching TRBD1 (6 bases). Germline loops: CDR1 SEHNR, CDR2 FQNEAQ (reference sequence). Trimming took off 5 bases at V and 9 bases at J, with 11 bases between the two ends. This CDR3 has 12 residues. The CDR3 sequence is CASSANRVEQFF. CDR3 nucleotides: TGTGCCAGCAGCGCCAACAGGGTTGAGCAGTTCTTC.

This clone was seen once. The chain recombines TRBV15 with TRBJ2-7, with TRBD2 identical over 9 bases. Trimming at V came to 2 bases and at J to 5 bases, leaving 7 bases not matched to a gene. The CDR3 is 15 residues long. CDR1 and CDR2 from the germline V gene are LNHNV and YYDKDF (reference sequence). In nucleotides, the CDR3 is TGTGCCACCAGCAGAAATAGCGGGAGTGGAGACGAGCAGTACTTC. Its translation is CATSRNSGSGDEQYF.

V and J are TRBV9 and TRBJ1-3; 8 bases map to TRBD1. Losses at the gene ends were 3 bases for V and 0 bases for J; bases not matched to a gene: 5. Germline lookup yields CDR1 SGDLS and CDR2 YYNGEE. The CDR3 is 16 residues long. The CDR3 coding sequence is TGTGCCAGCAGCGCCGGACAGGGCATCTCTGGAAACACCATATATTTT. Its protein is CASSAGQGISGNTIYF.

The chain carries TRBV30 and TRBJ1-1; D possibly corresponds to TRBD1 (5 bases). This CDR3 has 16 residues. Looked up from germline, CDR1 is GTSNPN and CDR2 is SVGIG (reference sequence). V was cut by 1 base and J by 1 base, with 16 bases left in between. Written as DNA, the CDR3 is TGTGCCTGGAGTGCGCAGTGGGGGGGAGAGAACACTGAAGCTTTCTTT. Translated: CAWSAQWGGENTEAFF.

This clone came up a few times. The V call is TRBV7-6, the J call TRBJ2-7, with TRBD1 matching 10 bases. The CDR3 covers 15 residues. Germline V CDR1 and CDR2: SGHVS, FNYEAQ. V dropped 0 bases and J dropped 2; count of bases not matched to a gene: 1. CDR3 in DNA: TGTGCCAGCAGCTTAGCCGGGACAGGGGCCTACGAGCAGTACTTC. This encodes CASSLAGTGAYEQYF.

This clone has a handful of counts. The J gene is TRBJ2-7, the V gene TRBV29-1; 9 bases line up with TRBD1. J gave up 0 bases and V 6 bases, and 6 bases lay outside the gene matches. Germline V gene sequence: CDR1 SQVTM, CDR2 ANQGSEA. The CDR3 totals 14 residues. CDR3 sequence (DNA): TGCAGCGTCCGGGACAGGGAATCCTCCTACGAGCAGTACTTC. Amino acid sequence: CSVRDRESSYEQYF.

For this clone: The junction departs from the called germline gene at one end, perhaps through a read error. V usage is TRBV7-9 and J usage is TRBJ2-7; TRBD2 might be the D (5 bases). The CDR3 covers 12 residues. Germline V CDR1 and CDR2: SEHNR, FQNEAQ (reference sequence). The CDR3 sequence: CSSSTGYYEQYF. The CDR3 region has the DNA TGTTCCAGCAGCACGGGGTACTACGAGCAGTACTTC.

CDR3 residues: CASTLEGLAGGGQGDEQFF. The CDR3 coding sequence is TGTGCCAGCACCCTAGAGGGACTAGCGGGGGGGGGCCAGGGTGATGAGCAGTTCTTC. V and J are TRBV28 and TRBJ2-1; 16 nucleotides line up with TRBD2. From germline, CDR1 is MDHEN and CDR2 SYDVKM. The CDR3 extends over 19 amino acids. J gave up 8 bases and V 7 bases, and 17 bases lay outside the gene matches.

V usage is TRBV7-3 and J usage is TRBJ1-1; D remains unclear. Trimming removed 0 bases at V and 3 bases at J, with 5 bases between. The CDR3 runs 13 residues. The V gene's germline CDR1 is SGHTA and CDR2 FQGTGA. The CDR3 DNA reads TGTGCCAGCAGCTTAACCCGGTACACTGAAGCTTTCTTT. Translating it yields CASSLTRYTEAFF.

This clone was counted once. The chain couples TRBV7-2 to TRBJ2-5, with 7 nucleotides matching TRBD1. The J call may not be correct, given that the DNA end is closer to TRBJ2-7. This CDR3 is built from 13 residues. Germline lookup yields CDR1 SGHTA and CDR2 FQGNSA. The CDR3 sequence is CASSSRGPYEQYF. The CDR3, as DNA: TGTGCCAGCAGCTCGAGGGGGCCGTACGAGCAGTACTTC.

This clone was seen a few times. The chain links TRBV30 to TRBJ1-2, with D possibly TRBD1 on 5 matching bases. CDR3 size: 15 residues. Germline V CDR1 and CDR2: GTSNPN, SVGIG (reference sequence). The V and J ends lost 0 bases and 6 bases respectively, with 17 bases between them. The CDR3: CAWSVRTAGGDGYTF. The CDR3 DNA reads TGTGCCTGGAGTGTGCGGACCGCTGGAGGGGATGGCTACACCTTC. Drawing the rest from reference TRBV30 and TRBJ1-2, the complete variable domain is SQTIHQWPATLVQPVGSPLSLECTVEGTSNPNLYWYRQAAGRGLQLLFYSVGIGQISSEVPQNLSASRPQDRQFILSSKKLLLSDSGFYLCAWSVRTAGGDGYTFGSGTRLTVV.

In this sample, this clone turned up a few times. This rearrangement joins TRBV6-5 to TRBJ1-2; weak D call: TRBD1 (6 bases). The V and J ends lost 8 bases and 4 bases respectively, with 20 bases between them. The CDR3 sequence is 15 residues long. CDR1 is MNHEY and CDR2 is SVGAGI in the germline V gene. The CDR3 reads CASGSRGAQPYGYTF. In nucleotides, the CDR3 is TGTGCCAGCGGAAGCAGGGGCGCACAGCCCTATGGCTACACCTTC.

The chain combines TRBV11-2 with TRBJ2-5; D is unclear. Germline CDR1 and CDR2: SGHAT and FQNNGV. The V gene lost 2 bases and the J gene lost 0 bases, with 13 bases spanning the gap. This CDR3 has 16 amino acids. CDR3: CASSLSRIIYQETQYF. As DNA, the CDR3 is TGTGCCAGCAGCTTATCCAGAATAATTTACCAAGAGACCCAGTACTTC.

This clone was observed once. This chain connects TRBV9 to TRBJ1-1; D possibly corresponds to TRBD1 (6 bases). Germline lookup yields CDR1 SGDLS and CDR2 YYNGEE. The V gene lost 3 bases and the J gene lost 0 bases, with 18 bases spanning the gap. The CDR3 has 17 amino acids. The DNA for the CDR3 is TGTGCCAGCAGCGGCCCCACCGTCACAGGGATGAACACTGAAGCTTTCTTT. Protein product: CASSGPTVTGMNTEAFF.